These 9 T cell receptor beta chains were all obtained from the same sample, sequenced in a study of shared clonotypes between healthy human individuals. Generated by immunoSEQ multiplex PCR, the TCRdb table keeps only in-frame clones and is missing some. The table records about 600,000 clones, 97% of them present only once. The sequencing input was naive CD4+ T cells sorted from blood. Subset of the sample: CD45RA+ positively selected. These receptor sequences come from a woman aged 25 to 45 in good health.

This sequence joins TRBV5-1 and TRBJ2-2; 12 bases fit TRBD2. This CDR3 is built from 17 residues. V dropped 4 bases and J dropped 1; count of bases not matched to a gene: 5. CDR1 and CDR2 from the germline V gene are SGHRS and YFSETQ. CDR3 bases: TGCGCCAGCAGCACCCCGGGACTAGCGGGGAACACCGGGGAGCTGTTTTTT. The encoded protein is CASSTPGLAGNTGELFF.

The chain recombines TRBV7-9 with TRBJ2-7; D ambiguous. Between the trimmed V and J ends, which lost 4 bases and 0 bases, there was a span of 13 bases. The CDR3 contains 15 residues. Germline lookup yields CDR1 SEHNR and CDR2 FQNEAQ (reference sequence). CDR3 in amino acids: CASSSMSRSSYEQYF. The CDR3, as DNA: TGTGCCAGCAGCTCCATGAGTAGGTCCTCCTACGAGCAGTACTTC.

The V gene is TRBV6-9, the J gene TRBJ1-2; 10 bases agree with TRBD1. The CDR3 runs to 14 residues. Losses at the gene ends were 6 bases for V and 4 bases for J; bases not matched to a gene: 5. Germline CDR1 and CDR2: MNHGY and SVAAGI. CDR3 in DNA: TGTGCCAGCAGCCGGACAGGGGGAGGCTATGGCTACACCTTC. This sequence encodes CASSRTGGGYGYTF.

This rearrangement joins TRBV5-4 to TRBJ2-1; 7 nucleotides align to TRBD1. Germline CDR1 SGHNT, CDR2 YYREEE (reference sequence). The CDR3 consists of 13 residues. J was trimmed by 10 bases and V by 6 bases; bases with no gene match: 10. The CDR3 DNA reads as TGTGCCAGCATCAACAGGGGTGTCGGGGAGCAGTTCTTC. It codes for CASINRGVGEQFF.

CDR3 nucleotide sequence: TGTGCCAGCAAAGGGGGACAAATTCTCACTGAAGCTTTCTTT. It translates to CASKGGQILTEAFF. V gene TRBV28 combines with J gene TRBJ1-1; tentatively, D is TRBD1 (6 bases). Per germline, CDR1 MDHEN and CDR2 SYDVKM. V was trimmed by 7 bases and J by 4 bases, leaving 16 bases between them. This CDR3 contains 14 residues.

This sequence joins TRBV7-9 and TRBJ1-5, with 8 positions matching TRBD1. CDR3 size: 15 residues. Losses at the gene ends were 1 base for V and 6 bases for J; bases not matched to a gene: 5. Germline V gives CDR1 SEHNR, CDR2 FQNEAQ (reference sequence). In DNA, the CDR3 is TGTGCCAGCAGCTTAGAACAGGGGGTGGTTCAGCCCCAGCATTTT. Encoded protein: CASSLEQGVVQPQHF.

In its sample, this clone was seen once. The chain links TRBV27 to TRBJ2-7; 9 bases are shared with TRBD2. Germline lookup yields CDR1 MNHEY and CDR2 SMNVEV (reference sequence). Trimming removed 8 bases from V and 4 bases from J; junction bases left unmatched: 6. The CDR3 has 13 residues. The CDR3 reads CASGRLAVYEQYF. In DNA form, the CDR3 reads TGTGCCAGCGGCAGACTAGCGGTATACGAGCAGTACTTC.

This rearrangement joins TRBV7-6 to TRBJ2-5; 8 bases align to TRBD2. The V gene's germline CDR1 is SGHVS and CDR2 FNYEAQ. The CDR3 contains 15 residues. V lost 5 bases and J lost 4; bases outside the gene matches: 9. The CDR3 nucleotides are TGTGCCAGCAGCCGCCGGGGGGGCCGTGGAGAGACCCAGTACTTC. It is translated as CASSRRGGRGETQYF.

The rearrangement uses TRBV7-2 and TRBJ2-5; 13 bases match TRBD2. Germline-derived CDR1 and CDR2 are SGHTA and FQGNSA. The J segment lost 5 bases and the V segment lost 4 bases, leaving 7 bases of the junction unmatched. The CDR3 contains 16 residues. The DNA for the CDR3 is TGTGCCAGCAGCTCTGGGACTAGCGGGACTCACGAGACCCAGTACTTC. This codes for CASSSGTSGTHETQYF.